This T cell receptor (beta chain) appears in the sequencing data of a study of vaccination and CD4 T cells after COVID-19. Study outcomes and limitations: From roughly 21 to 40, the median of SARS-CoV-2-reactive clonotypes rose without reaching significance.

About this clonotype itself: What it recognizes is unknown.

An Oncomine TCR Beta short-read assay was used to sequence the DNA from cultured CD4+ T cells. TCRdb fed the PCR reads into MiXCR, producing one record per CDR3 protein. The data show over 10,000 distinct CDR3 sequences, 47% seen once. Treatment denoted: roughly nine-day PBMC culture with coronavirus spike peptide pools or control peptides (ViraFEST assay). Trimming removed 2 bases from V and 0 bases from J, with 20 bases in between. Germline V gene data show CDR1 as GTSNPN and CDR2 as SVGIG (reference sequence). CDR3 size: 17 residues. Sequencing used CD4+ T cells from blood, cultured in vitro. V usage is TRBV30 and J usage is TRBJ2-7, with D perhaps TRBD2 (6 bases). The clonotype originates from a human donor who had recovered from COVID-19. This chain's CDR3 is CAWSPPPRLANSYEQYF. The CDR3 DNA follows: TGTGCCTGGAGTCCCCCCCCGAGGCTAGCGAACTCCTACGAGCAGTACTTC.